Shown below are 4 T cell receptor beta chains from a single sample sequenced in a study of T cell repertoires in urothelial bladder cancer. Using immunoSEQ multiplex PCR, the repertoire was profiled, and TCRdb retains in-frame clones only, with some absent. This sample has thousands of clones, with less than 75% found just once. Sequencing used tumor-infiltrating cells from bladder cancer. The origin of the receptors is a human donor with urothelial carcinoma.

V is TRBV18 and J is TRBJ1-1; 9 nucleotides agree with TRBD1. The germline V gene has CDR1 KGHSH and CDR2 LQKENI. V was clipped by 5 bases and J by 3 bases; unmatched bases: 10. There are 16 residues in the CDR3. CDR3 region: CASSDEEGQGHTEAFF. The CDR3 DNA is TGTGCCAGCTCAGACGAGGAGGGACAGGGACACACTGAAGCTTTCTTT.

J is TRBJ1-6 and V is TRBV23-1; 10 bases align to TRBD1. TRBV23-1 is recorded as an ORF, its role being uncertain. V lost 3 bases to trimming and J lost 3 bases; unmatched junction nucleotides: 14. There are 20 residues in the CDR3. CDR3 sequence: CASSHLDRGLGFRYNSPLHF. CDR3 nucleotide sequence: TGCGCCAGCAGTCATTTGGACAGGGGGTTAGGATTTCGCTATAATTCACCCCTCCACTTT.

This clone was found once. The J gene is TRBJ1-6, the V gene TRBV7-8; D unresolved. V shed 2 bases and J shed 10 bases, with 15 bases lying between them. The CDR3 runs 15 residues. Germline loops: CDR1 SGHVS, CDR2 FQNEAQ. Here the CDR3 DNA reads TGTGCCAGCAGCTTATTCGGACCGGGCATCTCACCCCTCCACTTT. It encodes CASSLFGPGISPLHF. Full variable domain (remainder filled in from reference TRBV7-8 and TRBJ1-6): GAGVSQSPRYKVAKRGQDVALRCDPISGHVSLFWYQQALGQGPEFLTYFQNEAQLDKSGLPSDRFFAERPEGSVSTLKIQRTQQEDSAVYLCASSLFGPGISPLHFGNGTRLTVT.

The V gene is TRBV6-1, the J gene TRBJ2-2; no definite D call. The V gene lost 2 bases and the J gene lost 4 bases, with 11 bases spanning the gap. Germline CDR1 and CDR2: MNHNS and SASEGT. The CDR3 runs 15 residues. The CDR3 DNA sequence: TGTGCCAGCAGTGAAATGGGCGGTGGCACCGGGGAGCTGTTTTTT. Translation gives CASSEMGGGTGELFF.